This entry features one T cell receptor (beta chain) sequence. The data derive from a study of OX40 agonist ivuxolimab in advanced cancers. For the study at large: Every 2 weeks, patients got intravenous ivuxolimab at one of six dose levels (0.01-10 mg/kg).

This CDR3 has 14 amino acids. V gave up 4 bases and J gave up 0 bases, with 9 bases separating them. Per the germline V gene, CDR1 is SGHNT and CDR2 is YENEEA. Sampling of blood occurred at baseline, cycle 4 day 1, and cycle 7 day 1. Assay used: immunoSEQ multiplex PCR; TCRdb lists only in-frame clones, some missing. The sample lists under 70,000 clones; roughly 90% were seen once. The source is an adult with an advanced solid tumor such as melanoma, head and neck, liver or kidney cancer. V usage is TRBV11-3 and J usage is TRBJ1-1; the D gene is possibly TRBD1 (5 bases). This sample comprised CD4+ or CD8+ T cells sorted from blood, obtained in a trial of the OX40 agonist ivuxolimab. The CDR3 DNA reads as TGTGCCAGCAGCTGGAACAGGATGAACACTGAAGCTTTCTTT. It codes for CASSWNRMNTEAFF.